This is a list of T cell receptor beta chains from one sample in a study of blood T cell repertoires in COVID-19. Sequencing was performed with immunoSEQ multiplex PCR; in TCRdb, only in-frame clones are kept and a portion is missing. The data show about 220,000 clones, 84% seen once. The sequenced material came from peripheral blood. These receptors came from a man between 50 and 59 years old with active or convalescent COVID-19. Both conserved end residues are part of each CDR3. The order of the fields is clone size, D gene, V gene, J gene, CDR3 DNA, CDR3 protein. A D gene is named only where the DNA matches it firmly. Not every row has a clone size; where given, it reads once, few, many or a size class.

-	-	TRBV5-1	TRBJ1-1	TGCGCCAGCAGGACCGGGACAAAGGGTACTGAAGCTTTCTTT	CASRTGTKGTEAFF
once	TRBD1	TRBV7-9	TRBJ2-5	TGTGCCAGCAGCTTAGGGGCGGGGACAGGGATTGGCCAAGAGACCCAGTACTTC	CASSLGAGTGIGQETQYF
-	-	TRBV5-4	TRBJ1-3	TGTGCCAGCAGCTTGAAAGGGGGAACTGGAAACACCATATATTTT	CASSLKGGTGNTIYF
-	TRBD1	TRBV3-1/TRBV3-2	TRBJ2-3	TGTGCCAGCAGCAGTAGGGGGCAAGATACGCAGTATTTT	CASSSRGQDTQYF
-	-	TRBV29-1	TRBJ2-5	TGCAGCGTAGGTTCGGAGGCCCAGTACTTC	CSVGSEAQYF
-	-	TRBV27	TRBJ1-5	TGTGCCAGCAGTTTCACAGGGCTCATCAATCAGCCCCAGCATTTT	CASSFTGLINQPQHF
-	-	TRBV4-1	TRBJ2-7	TGCGCCAGCAGCCAATTTCTGGGGATTAGCGCTTACCCCTACGAGCAGTACTTC	CASSQFLGISAYPYEQYF
-	-	TRBV18	TRBJ2-5	TGTGCCAGCTCCCCATTTGGGCAGGGCCGGAGAGAGACCCAGTACTTC	CASSPFGQGRRETQYF
-	-	TRBV19	TRBJ2-7	TGTGCCAGTTCCGACCCAGGCCCTTCCTACGAGCAGTACTTC	CASSDPGPSYEQYF
-	TRBD1	TRBV19	TRBJ2-7	TGTGCCAGTAGTTCCCGGGACAGCCCCTACGAGCAGTACTTC	CASSSRDSPYEQYF
-	-	TRBV18	TRBJ2-7	TGTGCCAGCTCACCACCGTCAACCGCCGGGGGCGAGCAGTACTTC	CASSPPSTAGGEQYF
-	TRBD1	TRBV28	TRBJ1-2	TGTGCCAGCAGAAGACAGGGGGCGCATGATGGCTACACCTTC	CASRRQGAHDGYTF
-	-	TRBV28	TRBJ1-1	TGTGCCAGCAGTTTACTTGCGTCCACTGAAGCTTTCTTT	CASSLLASTEAFF
-	-	TRBV27	TRBJ2-7	TGTGCCAGCAGTTCCGGTAACTCCTACGAGCAGTACTTC	CASSSGNSYEQYF
-	-	TRBV19	TRBJ2-7	TGTGCCAGTAGTCCCGGGACTCTGCTTAGTTTCCTCTACGAGCAGTACTTC	CASSPGTLLSFLYEQYF
-	-	TRBV28	TRBJ1-3	TGTGCCAGCAGTTTAGAGGCCAACTCTGGAAACACCATATATTTT	CASSLEANSGNTIYF
once	-	TRBV7-3	TRBJ2-3	TGTGCCAGCAGCCTGCAGGGAGATACGCAGTATTTT	CASSLQGDTQYF
few	TRBD1	TRBV11-2	TRBJ1-6	TGTGCCAGCAGCTACCGCCCGACAGGGAAGTATTCACCCCTCCACTTT	CASSYRPTGKYSPLHF
-	TRBD1	TRBV6-6	TRBJ2-7	TGTGCCAGCAGTTGGGGACAGAACTACGAGCAGTACTTC	CASSWGQNYEQYF
-	-	TRBV18	TRBJ1-1	TGTGCCAGCTCACCACAACAGGGATCTACTGAAGCTTTCTTT	CASSPQQGSTEAFF
-	-	TRBV6-5	TRBJ1-4	TGTGCCACCTATGGCCGGGGTGCTAATGAAAAACTGTTTTTT	CATYGRGANEKLFF
many	TRBD2	TRBV4-3	TRBJ2-1	TGCGCCAGCAGCCAAGTTCACAGCGGGGGGGCCGATGAGCAGTTCTTC	CASSQVHSGGADEQFF
-	-	TRBV18	TRBJ1-5	TGTGCCAGCTCACCCGGCAGCGGGAGCAATCAGCCCCAGCATTTT	CASSPGSGSNQPQHF
-	-	TRBV4-1	TRBJ1-3	TGCGCCAGCAGCCAAGATTTGAGAAGAGACACCATATATTTT	CASSQDLRRDTIYF
-	-	TRBV11-2	TRBJ2-3	TGTGCCAGCAGCTTAGGGGCAGGGGGCACAGATACGCAGTATTTT	CASSLGAGGTDTQYF
-	-	TRBV12-3/TRBV12-4	TRBJ2-3	TGTGCCAGCAGGAGACTAGGTCCGGGGCAGTATTTT	CASRRLGPGQYF